This T cell receptor beta chain was recovered during a study of regulatory T cells in long-lasting Graves disease. Study as a whole: Graves' disease counted as persistent after over 5 years of antithyroid drugs with positive TSH receptor antibodies.

Time point given: persistent/refractory GD, antithyroid drugs over 5 years with positive TRAb. From PBMCs, RNA was extracted and then used to make the TCR library. Arm-PCR with iRepertoire HTBI primers amplified the CDR3 regions for these TCR beta libraries. TCRdb fed the multiplex PCR reads into MiXCR, producing one record per CDR3 protein. The sample has 350,000 to 500,000 distinct CDR3 sequences; roughly a fifth are singletons. The sequence derives from a female donor with Graves disease. The sequencing used peripheral blood mononuclear cells (PBMCs), collected when the disease was refractory, from a patient treated with antithyroid drugs.

CDR3 sequence reads: CSASSSASSYEQYF. The CDR3 coding sequence is TGCAGTGCTAGTAGTAGCGCAAGCTCCTACGAGCAGTACTTC. The chain is built from TRBV20-1 and TRBJ2-7, with D tentatively TRBD2 (5 bases). CDR3 length: 14 amino acids. Trimming took 3 bases from V and 0 from J, leaving 12 bases between them. Germline V gene data show CDR1 as DFQATT and CDR2 as SNEGSKA (reference sequence).